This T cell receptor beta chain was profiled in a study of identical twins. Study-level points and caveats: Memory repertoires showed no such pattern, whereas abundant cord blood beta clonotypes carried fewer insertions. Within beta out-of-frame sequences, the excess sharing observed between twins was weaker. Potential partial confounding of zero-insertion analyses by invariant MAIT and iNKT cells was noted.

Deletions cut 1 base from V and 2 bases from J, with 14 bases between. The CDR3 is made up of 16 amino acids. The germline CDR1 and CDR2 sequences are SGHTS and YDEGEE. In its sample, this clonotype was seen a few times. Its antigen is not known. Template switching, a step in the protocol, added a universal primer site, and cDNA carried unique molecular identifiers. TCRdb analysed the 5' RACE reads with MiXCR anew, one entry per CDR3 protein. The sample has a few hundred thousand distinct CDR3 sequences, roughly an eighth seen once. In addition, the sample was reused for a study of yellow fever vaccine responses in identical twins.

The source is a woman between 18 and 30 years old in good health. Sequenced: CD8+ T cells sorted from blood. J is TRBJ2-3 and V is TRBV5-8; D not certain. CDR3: CASSLRLSINTDTQYF. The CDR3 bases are TGTGCCAGCAGCTTGAGACTCTCCATAAACACAGATACGCAGTATTTT.